The entry below gives a single T cell receptor beta chain sequence along with its context. A read error may account for a junction end that differs from germline. Samples came from patients with localized non-small cell lung adenocarcinoma. This CDR3 contains 14 residues. TCRdb reanalysed the PCR reads using MiXCR and keeps one entry per CDR3 protein. The sample shows 5,500 to 7,500 distinct CDR3 sequences, around 48% of them seen only once. These data come from a study of CD4 and CD8 cells across lung adenocarcinoma regions. Material: CD8+ T cells from the center of a lung tumor. J is TRBJ2-1 and V is TRBV12-3 or TRBV12-4; possible D gene TRBD2, 6 bases. This clonotype originated in a female donor with lung adenocarcinoma. The CD4 and CD8 labels of this study may be unreliable. In DNA, the CDR3 is TGCGGCGGCACGTGGCGGGGAGCCGGAGATACTCAGTATTTC. This translates into CGGTWRGAGDTQYF.